This T cell receptor (beta chain) was observed in a study of cytomegalovirus exposure and HLA in healthy donors. Study conclusions and caveats: In vitro testing confirmed a few CMV-associated chains as specific for CMV antigens. Among TCR sequences, most were rare, though some public TCRs appeared in many donors.

Germline CDR1 SGHVS, CDR2 FQNEAQ. There are 13 residues in the CDR3. The ends were cut back, 1 base at V and 7 bases at J, with 11 bases in the middle. A note on this clone: Its antigen is as yet unknown.

Assay used: immunoSEQ multiplex PCR; TCRdb lists only in-frame clones, some missing. The profile covers about 160,000 clones, with 85% appearing a single time and 2% to 2.5% taken by the ten largest. The rearrangement uses TRBV7-8 and TRBJ2-7, with D maybe TRBD2 (5 bases). The specimen was PBMCs. This receptor was identified in a man aged 25 to 40 in good health and CMV-seropositive. The CDR3 here is CASSLGPPGEQYF. The DNA for the CDR3 is TGTGCCAGCAGCTTAGGACCTCCGGGGGAGCAGTACTTC.